Below, 28 T cell receptor beta chains from the same sample are listed, as sequenced in a study of cytomegalovirus exposure and HLA in healthy donors. The study ran its PCR with 60 Vbeta and 13 Jbeta primers. Repertoires were generated with immunoSEQ multiplex PCR, while TCRdb's copy carries only in-frame clones and drops some. Of under 80,000 clones in the sample, 60% to 80% are singletons; the top ten hold 5.5% to 8.5%. What was sequenced was PBMCs. These receptors were obtained from a woman aged 40-49 years in good health and CMV-seronegative.

As to this clone: Other nucleotide sequences in the sample specify the same CDR3. The rearrangement links TRBV5-1 to TRBJ2-3, with a tentative D call TRBD2 (6 bases). This CDR3 region has 15 residues. CDR1 is SGHRS and CDR2 is YFSETQ in the germline V gene. Trimming left V 0 bases short and J 0 bases short, with 8 bases between. CDR3 bases: TGCGCCAGCAGCTTGGATGGGACTAGCACAGATACGCAGTATTTT. This codes for CASSLDGTSTDTQYF.

The chain recombines TRBV7-3 with TRBJ2-1, with TRBD1 matching over 11 bases. The V segment lost 5 bases and the J segment 2 bases; nucleotides outside the gene matches: 5. The germline CDR1 and CDR2 sequences are SGHTA and FQGTGA. This CDR3 region has 16 residues. In DNA, the CDR3 is TGTGCCAGCAGCGGATCGGACAGGGGGCCCTACAATGAGCAGTTCTTC. Encoded protein: CASSGSDRGPYNEQFF.

J is TRBJ2-7 and V is TRBV18, with 8 bases aligning to TRBD1. The CDR3 sequence is 14 residues long. Germline CDR1 is KGHSH and CDR2 is LQKENI. V was clipped by 4 bases and J by 3 bases; unmatched bases: 5. CDR3 residues: CASSLDRDIYEQYF. The DNA of the CDR3 is TGTGCCAGCTCACTGGACAGGGATATCTACGAGCAGTACTTC. Filled out from reference TRBV18 and TRBJ2-7, the complete variable domain reads NAGVMQNPRHLVRRRGQEARLRCSPMKGHSHVYWYRQLPEEGLKFMVYLQKENIIDESGMPKERFSAEFPKEGPSILRIQQVVRGDSAAYFCASSLDRDIYEQYFGPGTRLTVT.

The J gene is TRBJ1-1, the V gene TRBV11-3, with a weak D call TRBD1 (5 bases). Per the germline V gene, CDR1 is SGHNT and CDR2 is YENEEA. The V gene lost 5 bases and the J gene lost 3 bases, with 13 bases spanning the gap. The CDR3 extends over 14 amino acids. The CDR3 is CASSTGPGDTEAFF. The DNA for the CDR3 is TGTGCCAGCAGCACAGGCCCGGGGGACACTGAAGCTTTCTTT.

The V call is TRBV30, the J call TRBJ2-2; D may be TRBD1 (6 bases). The germline CDR1 and CDR2 sequences are GTSNPN and SVGIG (reference sequence). The CDR3 extends over 15 amino acids. With 0 bases removed from V and 5 bases from J, the gap between germline ends came to 13 bases. DNA for the CDR3: TGTGCCTGGAGTGTTTCAGGGGATGGTACCGGGGAGCTGTTTTTT. Its protein is CAWSVSGDGTGELFF.

V gene TRBV2 combines with J gene TRBJ2-3, with 7 bases identical to TRBD2. The CDR3 loop spans 15 amino acids. Trimming removed 11 bases from V and 5 bases from J; junction bases left unmatched: 16. The germline gives CDR1 SNHLY, CDR2 FYNNEI. The CDR3 DNA follows: TGTGCCTCAATGCTAGCGGAATACGCTAAAGATACGCAGTATTTT. Protein: CASMLAEYAKDTQYF. The full variable domain, rest sourced from reference TRBV2 and TRBJ2-3, is EPEVTQTPSHQVTQMGQEVILRCVPISNHLYFYWYRQILGQKVEFLVSFYNNEISEKSEIFDDQFSVERPDGSNFTLKIRSTKLEDSAMYFCASMLAEYAKDTQYFGPGTRLTVL.

The chain combines TRBV28 with TRBJ2-2; D may be TRBD2 (5 bases). The CDR3 runs 15 residues. Germline CDR1 MDHEN, CDR2 SYDVKM. The V and J ends lost 7 bases and 1 base respectively, with 13 bases between them. CDR3: CASTRGGLNTGELFF. CDR3 nucleotide sequence: TGTGCCAGCACCCGAGGAGGCCTGAACACCGGGGAGCTGTTTTTT.

The V call is TRBV6-1, the J call TRBJ2-1, with D possibly matching TRBD2 (6 bases). The length of the CDR3 is 12 residues. Trimming took 3 bases from V and 10 from J, leaving 10 bases between them. Per germline, CDR1 MNHNS and CDR2 SASEGT. CDR3 in DNA: TGTGCCAGCAGTGACGTAGCGGAGGAGCAGTTCTTC. It specifies CASSDVAEEQFF.

The chain is built from TRBV6-5 and TRBJ2-2; D may be TRBD1 (5 bases). The CDR3 consists of 16 residues. Trimming stripped 0 bases from V and 4 bases from J, with 12 bases between. Per the germline V gene, CDR1 is MNHEY and CDR2 is SVGAGI. CDR3 region: CASSYSKGVGTGELFF. In nucleotides, the CDR3 is TGTGCCAGCAGTTACTCGAAAGGGGTTGGCACCGGGGAGCTGTTTTTT.

This clone appeared a few times. The CDR3 DNA reads as TGCGCCAGCAGATCTAGCGGGGGGAACACCGGGGAGCTGTTTTTT. Amino acid sequence: CASRSSGGNTGELFF. The chain couples TRBV5-1 to TRBJ2-2; 10 bases align to TRBD2. This CDR3 has 15 residues. The germline V gene encodes CDR1 SGHRS and CDR2 YFSETQ. V lost 5 bases and J lost 1; bases outside the gene matches: 2.

The CDR3 DNA sequence: TGTGCCAGCAGCCCTAGCGGGAGTAGGAGTGAGCAGTTCTTC. This gives the protein CASSPSGSRSEQFF. This chain joins TRBV7-3 and TRBJ2-1; 10 bases are shared with TRBD2. Germline CDR1 is SGHTA and CDR2 is FQGTGA. This CDR3 contains 14 residues. V lost 5 bases to trimming and J lost 9 bases; unmatched junction nucleotides: 7.

This sequence joins TRBV5-1 and TRBJ2-1, with D maybe TRBD1 (6 bases). V was trimmed by 5 bases and J by 0 bases, leaving 12 bases between them. Germline lookup yields CDR1 SGHRS and CDR2 YFSETQ. The CDR3 is 15 amino acids. CDR3 in DNA: TGCGCCAGCAGTAGACAGGAAAGCTCCTACAATGAGCAGTTCTTC. Its protein product is CASSRQESSYNEQFF. The full variable domain, in which reference TRBV5-1 and TRBJ2-1 provide the parts outside the CDR3, is KAGVTQTPRYLIKTRGQQVTLSCSPISGHRSVSWYQQTPGQGLQFLFEYFSETQRNKGNFPGRFSGRQFSNSRSEMNVSTLELGDSALYLCASSRQESSYNEQFFGPGTRLTVL.

The rearrangement uses TRBV6-5 and TRBJ2-7, with 9 bases that match TRBD2. The CDR3 runs 16 residues. In germline, CDR1 is MNHEY, CDR2 SVGAGI. V shed 1 base and J 7 bases; nucleotides not matched to a gene: 11. In nucleotides, the CDR3 is TGTGCCAGCAGTTACTTCTCCTTAGCGGGAGAGCGGGAGCAGTACTTC. Translating gives CASSYFSLAGEREQYF.

In DNA, the CDR3 is TGTGCCAGCAGCTCCGGGACTCGCACCTACGAGCAGTACTTC. Translated, it gives CASSSGTRTYEQYF. J is TRBJ2-7 and V is TRBV5-4, with D possibly matching TRBD2 (6 bases). V shed 3 bases and J shed 2 bases, with 12 bases lying between them. The CDR3 consists of 14 residues. Looked up from germline, CDR1 is SGHNT and CDR2 is YYREEE (reference sequence).

As regards this clone: This sample includes further DNA sequences coding for the same CDR3. This rearrangement joins TRBV7-9 to TRBJ1-1, with 7 bases matching TRBD1. CDR3 length: 14 residues. Germline CDR1 SEHNR, CDR2 FQNEAQ (reference sequence). After removal of 4 bases from V and 1 base from J, the junction contained 3 bases not matched to a gene. The CDR3 loop is CASSSGTENTEAFF. CDR3 nucleotides: TGTGCCAGCAGCTCTGGGACAGAGAACACTGAAGCTTTCTTT.

The chain combines TRBV10-2 with TRBJ2-3, with 7 nucleotides matching TRBD2. CDR3 length: 14 amino acids. The germline gives CDR1 WSHSY, CDR2 SAAADI. J lost 0 bases, V lost 7 bases, and 4 bases had no gene match. The CDR3 region has the DNA TGCGCCAGCACTTCACTAGCGAGCACAGATACGCAGTATTTT. Translated, it gives CASTSLASTDTQYF.

There are a few counts of this clone. The V call is TRBV14, the J call TRBJ2-1, with D uncertain. This CDR3 is built from 16 residues. CDR1 is SGHDN, CDR2 FVKESK, per germline. Trimming left V 0 bases short and J 0 bases short, with 9 bases between. The CDR3 reads CASSQDSASSYNEQFF. Written as DNA, the CDR3 is TGTGCCAGCAGCCAAGATTCAGCGAGCTCCTACAATGAGCAGTTCTTC.

The chain uses TRBV5-1 and TRBJ2-2, with D perhaps matching TRBD1 (5 bases). The CDR3 contains 15 residues. V was pared by 4 bases and J by 4 bases, with 14 bases between. Germline values: CDR1 SGHRS, CDR2 YFSETQ. Here the CDR3 DNA reads TGCGCCAGCAGCCAACAGGTTAGGGGCACCGGGGAGCTGTTTTTT. Residues: CASSQQVRGTGELFF.

This clone was observed once. The chain combines TRBV11-2 with TRBJ2-5; 12 nucleotides align to TRBD2. V lost 5 bases and J lost 5; bases outside the gene matches: 3. Germline CDR1 reads SGHAT; CDR2 reads FQNNGV. CDR3 size: 14 residues. CDR3: CASSLAGGEETQYF. CDR3 sequence (DNA): TGTGCCAGCAGCCTAGCGGGAGGGGAGGAGACCCAGTACTTC.

Comments on this clone: At one of its ends the junction is not consistent with the germline gene, which may arise from a read error. This chain connects TRBV7-7 to TRBJ2-5; 8 positions agree with TRBD2. This CDR3 has 14 residues. Germline CDR1 reads SSHAT; CDR2 reads FNYEAQ (reference sequence). The DNA for the CDR3 is TGTGCTAGCAGCTTAACGGGAGGGAAAGAGACCCAGTACTTC. It encodes CASSLTGGKETQYF. Based on the CDR3 plus reference TRBV7-7 and TRBJ2-5, the full variable domain is GAGVSQSPRYKVTKRGQDVTLRCDPISSHATLYWYQQALGQGPEFLTYFNYEAQPDKSGLPSDRFSAERPEGSISTLTIQRTEQRDSAMYRCASSLTGGKETQYFGPGTRLLVL.

This clone showed up just once. CDR3 sequence: CASRQPGQGLETQYF. CDR3 in DNA: TGCGCCAGCAGACAACCGGGACAGGGATTAGAGACCCAGTACTTC. The V call is TRBV5-1, the J call TRBJ2-5; 9 nucleotides align to TRBD1. Germline V gene lookup returns CDR1 SGHRS and CDR2 YFSETQ. The CDR3 is 15 residues long. V lost 5 bases to trimming and J lost 4 bases; unmatched junction nucleotides: 9. The entire variable domain, with the rest obtained from reference TRBV5-1 and TRBJ2-5, is as follows: KAGVTQTPRYLIKTRGQQVTLSCSPISGHRSVSWYQQTPGQGLQFLFEYFSETQRNKGNFPGRFSGRQFSNSRSEMNVSTLELGDSALYLCASRQPGQGLETQYFGPGTRLLVL.

The V gene is TRBV9, the J gene TRBJ2-1; 14 nucleotides match TRBD2. V gave up 4 bases and J gave up 7 bases; unmatched junction bases: 7. Germline V gives CDR1 SGDLS, CDR2 YYNGEE. This CDR3 has 16 residues. CDR3 DNA sequence: TGTGCCAGCAGCATCACGACTAGCGGGAGGGTTAATGAGCAGTTCTTC. It codes for CASSITTSGRVNEQFF.

This clone was observed a handful of times. The J gene is TRBJ2-2, the V gene TRBV6-4; TRBD1 aligns across 10 bases. CDR3 size: 14 residues. V lost 2 bases and J lost 6; bases outside the gene matches: 0. Germline-derived CDR1 and CDR2 are MRHNA and SNTAGT. The CDR3 nucleotides read TGTGCCAGCAGTGACGGACAGGGGGCCGGGGAGCTGTTTTTT. Amino acid sequence: CASSDGQGAGELFF.

The chain recombines TRBV19 with TRBJ2-3, with D possibly being TRBD1 (5 bases). V was shortened by 0 bases and J by 3 bases, with 7 bases between the two germline ends. The germline gives CDR1 LNHDA, CDR2 SQIVND (reference sequence). The CDR3 has 14 amino acids. CDR3: CASSIDRVTDTQYF. In DNA form, the CDR3 reads TGTGCCAGTAGTATAGACAGGGTTACAGATACGCAGTATTTT. Filled out from reference TRBV19 and TRBJ2-3, the complete variable domain reads DGGITQSPKYLFRKEGQNVTLSCEQNLNHDAMYWYRQDPGQGLRLIYYSQIVNDFQKGDIAEGYSVSREKKESFPLTVTSAQKNPTAFYLCASSIDRVTDTQYFGPGTRLTVL.

The rearrangement joins TRBV6-1 to TRBJ1-5; no clear D gene. CDR1 MNHNS and CDR2 SASEGT come from the germline V gene. The CDR3 runs 14 residues. Trimming took off 4 bases at V and 0 bases at J, with 7 bases between the two ends. The CDR3 DNA reads TGTGCCAGCAGTGCACAGTTTAGCAATCAGCCCCAGCATTTT. It yields the protein CASSAQFSNQPQHF.

The rearrangement links TRBV25-1 to TRBJ1-6, with D tentatively TRBD1 (5 bases). Germline lookup yields CDR1 MGHDK and CDR2 SYGVNS. Between the trimmed V and J ends, which lost 8 bases and 9 bases, there was a span of 11 bases. The CDR3 sequence is 12 residues long. The CDR3 bases are TGTGCCAGCCAGGGCTTTTCTTCACCCCTCCACTTT. Amino acid sequence: CASQGFSSPLHF.

This clone was detected only a few times. The chain carries TRBV6-5 and TRBJ2-5, with a possible D match to TRBD2 (5 bases). The CDR3 has 11 residues. Germline CDR1 reads MNHEY; CDR2 reads SVGAGI. The germline V and J ends were trimmed by 3 bases and 7 bases, with 6 bases remaining between them. The CDR3 DNA follows: TGTGCCAGCAGTTATCGGGGGACCCAGTACTTC. Residues: CASSYRGTQYF.

The CDR3 nucleotides are TGTGCCAGCAGCACCCGACTAGCGGTGACCTACAATGAGCAGTTCTTC. Translation: CASSTRLAVTYNEQFF. The V gene is TRBV7-2, the J gene TRBJ2-1, with 9 bases matching TRBD2. J gave up 2 bases and V 5 bases, and 7 bases lay outside the gene matches. The length of the CDR3 is 16 residues. Germline CDR1 reads SGHTA; CDR2 reads FQGNSA. The full variable domain, with the rest looked up from reference TRBV7-2 and TRBJ2-1, is GAGVSQSPSNKVTEKGKDVELRCDPISGHTALYWYRQSLGQGLEFLIYFQGNSAPDKSGLPSDRFSAERTGGSVSTLTIQRTQQEDSAVYLCASSTRLAVTYNEQFFGPGTRLTVL.